The clone carrying this T cell receptor (beta chain) was counted a few times. The length of the CDR3 is 15 residues. Trimming removed 7 bases from V and 4 bases from J; junction bases left unmatched: 9. Germline V CDR1 and CDR2: LNHDA, SQIVND (reference sequence). This sample is drawn from a study of blood T cell repertoires in COVID-19. Looking at the study overall: PBMCs, B-cell-depleted T cells, or T cells provided the cDNA or gDNA that made up the material.

TCRdb's table, derived via immunoSEQ multiplex PCR, lists solely in-frame clones and lacks some. Of 240,000 or so clones detected, roughly four fifths appear once; the ten largest clones hold 6.5% to 8.5%. Enrollment of patients from Seattle took place during active infection, with longitudinal follow-up. The sequence derives from a woman over 75 with COVID-19, enrolled during active disease. Specimen: peripheral blood. The chain joins TRBV19 to TRBJ1-5, with TRBD1 matching over 8 bases. CDR3 in DNA: TGTGCCAGTACCGACGACAGGGGCGGGAATCAGCCCCAGCATTTT. It is translated as CASTDDRGGNQPQHF.